The count of the clone carrying this TCR beta chain is one. Participants came from some 26 US areas, aged roughly 18 to 89 years. Participants had their cohort set by participant-reported clinical history. The data were taken from a study of blood T cell repertoires in COVID-19. Study-level information: Sample material is recorded as cDNA or gDNA derived from T cells, B-cell-depleted T cells, or PBMCs.

Authors' data handling: Amplification of reference gene primers provided the estimated nucleated cell counts. Sequencing used immunoSEQ multiplex PCR; TCRdb keeps in-frame clones, though not all of them. That table supplies the V and J calls and clone size; D and trimming were determined from the DNA. The sample comprises roughly 250,000 clones, roughly 87% of which are singletons, and around 6% rests with the top ten. Sequenced material: PBMCs or T cells enriched from blood (not recorded which). The sequence came from a woman in her 30s with acute COVID-19.

The CDR3 coding sequence is TGTGCCAGCAGGGGTAGCGGAGCGGGAGCCTACAATGAGCAGTTCTTC. Amino acid sequence: CASRGSGAGAYNEQFF. This sequence joins TRBV7-3 and TRBJ2-1, with 8 positions matching TRBD2. The CDR3 runs to 16 residues. Germline lookup yields CDR1 SGHTA and CDR2 FQGTGA. Trimming removed 6 bases from V and 2 bases from J; junction bases left unmatched: 9.